This T cell receptor (beta chain) was profiled in a study of T cell repertoires in cytomegalovirus infection. As for the study in general: It was recently identified HLA-C-restricted and well-studied HLA-B-restricted CMV epitopes that the study used. CMV infection plus the matching HLA type was flagged by public TCR beta signatures. Study conclusions and caveats: Clonotypes of TCR beta that were HLA-C-restricted and CMV-specific dominated the ex vivo response.

This clonotype was seen a handful of times. Antigen: not known. V was pared by 4 bases and J by 3 bases, with 13 bases between. Germline assignment: CDR1 SGHDT and CDR2 YYEEEE. The CDR3 runs to 15 residues. TCRdb fed the reads into MiXCR, producing one record per CDR3 protein. The sample yields around 900,000 distinct CDR3 sequences, roughly 30% seen once. This receptor was taken from a human donor in good health (CMV status not recorded). Some clones in this sample may be carry-over from other donors' samples. This sample comprised cultured CD8+ T cells from PBMCs, obtained from culture after CMV antigen stimulation. The gene calls are TRBV5-6 and TRBJ2-2, with D tentatively TRBD1 or TRBD2 (5 bases each). The CDR3 sequence: CASSKAGTHTGELFF. CDR3 coding DNA: TGTGCCAGCAGCAAGGCCGGGACCCACACCGGGGAGCTGTTTTTT.